This T cell receptor beta chain was documented in a study of blood T cell repertoires in COVID-19. The data were produced by immunoSEQ multiplex PCR, yet TCRdb's version contains in-frame clones alone and is incomplete. Of about 500,000 clones detected, about 89% appear once; the ten largest clones hold roughly 7.3%. Germline V CDR1 and CDR2: SEHNR, FQNEAQ (reference sequence). This CDR3 region has 15 residues. The ends lost 6 bases at V and 3 bases at J; junction bases unmatched: 8. The source material was peripheral blood. The receptor's source is a woman aged 50 to 60 with COVID-19, enrolled during active disease. The rearrangement links TRBV7-9 to TRBJ2-7; 10 bases are a match to TRBD1. CDR3 protein: CASSIIGTGDYEQYF. For the CDR3, the DNA is TGTGCCAGCAGTATAATCGGGACAGGGGACTACGAGCAGTACTTC.